The next 29 T cell receptor beta chains were all read from a single sample in a study of blood T cells in healthy people across ages. A J-beta primer mix and a sample-barcoded 5' primer were used in a second PCR of roughly 7 to 12 cycles. TCRdb re-called the 5' RACE reads with MiXCR, one entry per CDR3 protein. The table lists about 640,000 distinct CDR3 sequences, less than 35% of them singletons. The sequenced material came from blood. These receptors all come from a woman aged 80 or over in good health.

This sequence joins TRBV7-2 and TRBJ2-1; 9 bases agree with TRBD2. CDR3 length: 15 amino acids. Germline V CDR1 and CDR2: SGHTA, FQGNSA. J gave up 7 bases and V 5 bases, and 9 bases lay outside the gene matches. CDR3 residues: CASSLLAGPGNEQFF. CDR3 bases: TGTGCCAGCAGCCTACTAGCGGGCCCTGGTAATGAGCAGTTCTTC.

In its sample, this clonotype was seen a few times. The chain combines TRBV7-6 with TRBJ1-6; tentatively, D is TRBD1 (5 bases). Trimming took 1 base from V and 7 from J, leaving 11 bases between them. The germline V gene encodes CDR1 SGHVS and CDR2 FNYEAQ. The CDR3 covers 15 residues. For the CDR3, the DNA is TGTGCCAGCAGCTTAGACAGGACCTCAAATTCACCCCTCCACTTT. It yields the protein CASSLDRTSNSPLHF.

The J gene is TRBJ1-6, the V gene TRBV5-1, with 7 bases fitting TRBD1. V dropped 4 bases and J dropped 9; count of bases not matched to a gene: 10. There are 15 residues in the CDR3. Germline V CDR1 and CDR2: SGHRS, YFSETQ. The CDR3 DNA sequence: TGCGCCAGCAGCCCGACCCAGGGGGGAAGTTCACCCCTCCACTTT. Translation gives CASSPTQGGSSPLHF.

This clonotype has at least ten counts. CDR3 region: CSAIAGRANSPLHF. The CDR3 DNA reads TGCAGTGCCATAGCCGGCAGGGCTAATTCACCCCTCCACTTT. The rearrangement links TRBV20-1 to TRBJ1-6; tentatively, D is TRBD1 (5 bases). V was cut by 6 bases and J by 6 bases, with 15 bases left in between. From germline, CDR1 is DFQATT and CDR2 SNEGSKA (reference sequence). This CDR3 is 14 amino acids long.

This clonotype occurred many times. The chain's CDR3 is CSGGAGAGTEAFF. The CDR3, as DNA: TGCAGCGGAGGTGCAGGGGCTGGAACTGAAGCTTTCTTT. The J gene is TRBJ1-1, the V gene TRBV29-1, with D possibly TRBD1 on 6 matching bases. V shed 7 bases and J shed 5 bases, with 17 bases lying between them. There are 13 residues in the CDR3. CDR1 and CDR2 (germline): SQVTM, ANQGSEA.

This clonotype was seen repeatedly, ten times or more. DNA for the CDR3: TGTGCCAGCAGCTTGACTAGCGCGAGCTCCTACAATGAGCAGTTCTTC. Its protein is CASSLTSASSYNEQFF. The chain combines TRBV7-9 with TRBJ2-1, with TRBD2 identical over 8 bases. CDR1 and CDR2 (germline): SEHNR, FQNEAQ (reference sequence). J gave up 0 bases and V 3 bases, and 4 bases lay outside the gene matches. This CDR3 comprises 16 residues. The full variable domain, rest sourced from reference TRBV7-9 and TRBJ2-1, is DTGVSQNPRHKITKRGQNVTFRCDPISEHNRLYWYRQTLGQGPEFLTYFQNEAQLEKSRLLSDRFSAERPKGSFSTLEIQRTEQGDSAMYLCASSLTSASSYNEQFFGPGTRLTVL.

At least ten counts were recorded for this clonotype. V gene TRBV24-1 combines with J gene TRBJ2-7; 11 nucleotides align to TRBD1. J gave up 7 bases and V 7 bases, and 11 bases lay outside the gene matches. CDR1 KGHDR and CDR2 SFDVKD come from the germline V gene. The CDR3 sequence is 15 residues long. The CDR3: CATRGMDRGREEQYF. CDR3 sequence (DNA): TGTGCCACCAGGGGAATGGACAGGGGGCGAGAAGAGCAGTACTTC.

The chain combines TRBV7-2 with TRBJ2-3; D possibly matches TRBD1 or TRBD2 (5 bases each). Germline lookup yields CDR1 SGHTA and CDR2 FQGNSA. The CDR3 has 15 residues. The V end lost 5 bases, the J end lost 2 bases, and 14 bases lay between the germline ends. CDR3 loop: CASSPVGGPTDTQYF. As DNA, the CDR3 is TGTGCCAGCAGCCCTGTTGGGGGACCCACAGATACGCAGTATTTT.

Only a few counts were recorded for this clonotype. V usage is TRBV5-6 and J usage is TRBJ2-1; 7 bases are a match to TRBD2. The end of the DNA fits TRBJ2-7 better, so the J call may be wrong. CDR1 and CDR2 from the germline V gene are SGHDT and YYEEEE. The CDR3 runs 15 residues. This chain's CDR3 is CASSPGGTSYNEQYF. The CDR3 DNA is TGTGCCAGCAGCCCCGGGGGGACCTCCTACAATGAGCAGTACTTC.

The V gene is TRBV2, the J gene TRBJ2-3; D may be TRBD2 (7 bases). CDR1 and CDR2 from the germline V gene are SNHLY and FYNNEI. Between the trimmed V and J ends, which lost 8 bases and 2 bases, there was a span of 17 bases. This CDR3 spans 15 amino acids. Here the CDR3 reads CASGLGGGNTDTQYF. Here the CDR3 DNA reads TGTGCCAGCGGGTTAGGGGGGGGGAACACAGATACGCAGTATTTT.

The chain combines TRBV27 with TRBJ2-3, with D perhaps being TRBD1 or TRBD2 (5 bases each). Between the trimmed V and J ends, which lost 5 bases and 7 bases, there was a span of 13 bases. Per the germline V gene, CDR1 is MNHEY and CDR2 is SMNVEV (reference sequence). CDR3 length: 13 residues. The CDR3 loop is CASSLGPHYTQYF. The CDR3 nucleotides are TGTGCCAGCAGTCTGGGACCGCACTATACGCAGTATTTT.

Only a few counts were recorded for this clonotype. A read error is possible here, since a much larger clone lies one base away. The chain links TRBV24-1 to TRBJ2-1; 10 positions agree with TRBD2. Looked up from germline, CDR1 is KGHDR and CDR2 is SFDVKD. With V trimmed by 7 bases and J by 8 bases, 10 bases remained unmatched. This CDR3 region has 15 residues. The CDR3 region is CATSGTSASGDEQFF. Written as DNA, the CDR3 is TGTGCCACCAGCGGGACTAGCGCGTCAGGCGATGAGCAGTTCTTC.

This clonotype came up many times. V and J are TRBV5-1 and TRBJ2-1; D is possibly TRBD1 (6 bases). The CDR3 extends over 15 amino acids. V dropped 0 bases and J dropped 5 bases, with 12 bases sitting between them. Germline V gene sequence: CDR1 SGHRS, CDR2 YFSETQ. For the CDR3, the DNA is TGCGCCAGCAGCTTGGGGTCAGGGGCCAACAATGAGCAGTTCTTC. Translated, it gives CASSLGSGANNEQFF.

This clonotype was seen many times. This chain links TRBV29-1 with TRBJ2-1; D gene ambiguous. Between the trimmed V and J ends, which lost 6 bases and 5 bases, there was a span of 11 bases. The CDR3 is 12 residues long. Germline V gene lookup returns CDR1 SQVTM and CDR2 ANQGSEA. CDR3 in amino acids: CSVTQLDNEQFF. The CDR3 DNA is TGCAGCGTGACTCAGCTAGACAATGAGCAGTTCTTC.

Concerning this clonotype itself: A much larger clone lies one base from this, so it may be a read error. This chain connects TRBV6-2 or TRBV6-3 to TRBJ2-7; D ambiguous. Germline V lookup: CDR1 MNHEY, CDR2 SVGEGT. The CDR3 sequence is 13 residues long. V was clipped by 6 bases and J by 1 base, with 10 bases between them. The CDR3 reads CASRASASYEQYF. CDR3 nucleotide sequence: TGTGCCAGCAGGGCGTCAGCGTCCTACGAGCAGTACTTC.

The J gene is TRBJ1-1, the V gene TRBV21-1; the tabulated D call, TRBD1, remains unverified against the DNA. TRBV21-1 is deemed a pseudogene. The CDR3 consists of 16 residues. The CDR3 bases are TGTGCCAGCAGCACCGGGACAGGGCTGGATGGCACTGAAGCTTTCTTT. It yields the protein CASSTGTGLDGTEAFF.

This clonotype came up many times. The J gene is TRBJ2-7, the V gene TRBV28; the D call may be TRBD1 or TRBD2 (5 bases each). CDR1 and CDR2 from the germline V gene are MDHEN and SYDVKM. Trimming cost V 4 bases and J 5 bases, with 12 bases left between them. The CDR3 contains 13 residues. The CDR3 DNA reads TGTGCCAGCAGTTCCCGGGACCACCACGAGCAGTACTTC. It specifies CASSSRDHHEQYF.

On this clonotype itself: This may arise from a read error, as a much more abundant clone is one base away. This chain joins TRBV6-1 and TRBJ2-4, with 10 bases identical to TRBD1. With the DNA end fitting TRBJ2-7 better, the J assignment may be wrong. The CDR3 sequence is 13 residues long. Germline assignment: CDR1 MNHNS and CDR2 SASEGT. CDR3 region: CTSRDRGSVEQYF. In DNA form, the CDR3 reads TGTACCAGCAGGGACAGGGGATCAGTCGAGCAGTACTTC.

The V call is TRBV12-3 or TRBV12-4, the J call TRBJ1-5, with D possibly matching TRBD1 (6 bases). Trimming stripped 7 bases from V and 1 base from J, with 14 bases between. The CDR3 runs to 15 residues. This CDR3 reads CASTLAGASNQPQHF. The CDR3 DNA follows: TGTGCCAGCACCTTGGCGGGGGCCAGCAATCAGCCCCAGCATTTT.

This clonotype was counted many times. The rearrangement joins TRBV3-1 to TRBJ2-6; possible D gene TRBD1, 5 bases. The CDR3 is 17 amino acids. Looked up from germline, CDR1 is LGHDT and CDR2 is YNNKEL (reference sequence). The V end lost 2 bases, the J end lost 1 base, and 12 bases lay between the germline ends. The CDR3 protein is CASSQRGGQSGANVLTF. The CDR3 DNA is TGTGCCAGCAGCCAAAGGGGCGGCCAGTCTGGGGCCAACGTCCTGACTTTC. Full variable domain (outside the CDR3, taken from reference TRBV3-1 and TRBJ2-6): DTAVSQTPKYLVTQMGNDKSIKCEQNLGHDTMYWYKQDSKKFLKIMFSYNNKELIINETVPNRFSPKSPDKAHLNLHINSLELGDSAVYFCASSQRGGQSGANVLTFGAGSRLTVL.

The sample holds many counts of this clonotype. V gene TRBV29-1 combines with J gene TRBJ2-3; either TRBD1 or TRBD2 may fit D (5 bases each). The CDR3 length is 14 residues. In germline, CDR1 is SQVTM, CDR2 ANQGSEA. Deletions cut 7 bases from V and 1 base from J, with 15 bases between. The CDR3 DNA sequence: TGCAGCGCAGGAACAGGACTCGGCACAGATACGCAGTATTTT. This sequence encodes CSAGTGLGTDTQYF.

V is TRBV18 and J is TRBJ2-3; D not certain. The germline V gene has CDR1 KGHSH and CDR2 LQKENI. The CDR3 consists of 13 residues. Trimming left V 3 bases short and J 8 bases short, with 12 bases between. Here the CDR3 reads CASSPFPGSTQYF. The CDR3 nucleotides are TGTGCCAGCTCACCCTTCCCTGGAAGTACGCAGTATTTT.

This clonotype has at least ten counts. This chain joins TRBV15 and TRBJ2-1, with 13 bases fitting TRBD2. V lost 2 bases and J lost 3; bases outside the gene matches: 4. Per the germline V gene, CDR1 is LNHNV and CDR2 is YYDKDF (reference sequence). The CDR3 is 17 residues long. The CDR3 DNA follows: TGTGCCACCAGCAGACGGACTAGCGGGGGTCTCTACAATGAGCAGTTCTTC. This translates into CATSRRTSGGLYNEQFF.

Comments on this clonotype: A much larger clone lies a single base off, so this may be a read error. The rearrangement uses TRBV12-5 and TRBJ2-5, with D maybe TRBD2 (6 bases). The J call may be wrong; the DNA end is better matched by TRBJ2-7. Germline CDR1 LGHNT, CDR2 FRNRAP. This CDR3 spans 14 amino acids. CDR3 nucleotides: TGTGCTAGTGGCGGTCCTACCTTTAGCGGCGAGCAGTACTTC. It encodes CASGGPTFSGEQYF.

The chain links TRBV6-2 or TRBV6-3 to TRBJ1-1; 8 nucleotides agree with TRBD1. The V gene end was trimmed by 2 bases and the J gene end by 1 base; junction bases not matched to a gene: 6. The CDR3 loop spans 16 amino acids. CDR1 is MNHEY, CDR2 SVGEGT, per germline. CDR3 coding DNA: TGTGCCAGCAGTTACCTACAGGGGGGTCCGAACACTGAAGCTTTCTTT. Translating gives CASSYLQGGPNTEAFF.

The chain couples TRBV30 to TRBJ1-6; no clear D. The CDR3 covers 13 residues. Germline lookup yields CDR1 GTSNPN and CDR2 SVGIG (reference sequence). Written as DNA, the CDR3 is TGTGCTGGGGTGGGCACAGCTCGTTCACCCCTCCACTTT. Protein: CAGVGTARSPLHF.

This chain uses TRBV6-5 with TRBJ1-2; 10 positions match TRBD1. Germline values: CDR1 MNHEY, CDR2 SVGAGI. The V gene end was trimmed by 2 bases and the J gene end by 5 bases; junction bases not matched to a gene: 5. This CDR3 comprises 15 residues. Here the CDR3 DNA reads TGTGCCAGCAGTTACCGCGGACAGGGGGTTTATGGCTACACCTTC. As protein: CASSYRGQGVYGYTF.

This clonotype showed up many times. The rearrangement joins TRBV5-1 to TRBJ2-7, with D perhaps given as TRBD1 or TRBD2 (6 bases each). CDR3 length equals 15 residues. The ends were cut back, 2 bases at V and 2 bases at J, with 14 bases in the middle. Germline V lookup: CDR1 SGHRS, CDR2 YFSETQ. The CDR3 reads CASSFMRDTPYEQYF. CDR3 in DNA: TGCGCCAGCAGCTTTATGCGGGACACACCCTACGAGCAGTACTTC.

Remarks on this clonotype: The CDR3 does not close with the conserved phenylalanine or tryptophan, likely indicating a read error. This chain links TRBV7-2 with TRBJ2-4, with D maybe TRBD2 (6 bases). This CDR3 has 12 amino acids. Germline lookup yields CDR1 SGHTA and CDR2 FQGNSA. V lost 5 bases and J lost 13, with 15 bases in between. CDR3 nucleotide sequence: TGTGCCAGCAGCGTGGGCTCAAGCGGGCAGTACGTC. Its translation is CASSVGSSGQYV.